These 5 T cell receptor beta chains share one sample of origin, sequenced in a study of regulatory T cells in long-lasting Graves disease. Time point: persistent/refractory GD, antithyroid drugs over 5 years with positive TRAb. Making the TCR library involved RNA that had been extracted from PBMCs. For TCR beta, libraries came from iRepertoire HTBI primers and Arm-PCR of CDR3 regions. Via MiXCR, TCRdb re-called the multiplex PCR reads, giving one row per CDR3 protein. The table shows under 500,000 distinct CDR3 sequences, with less than 25% occurring only once. The specimen comprised peripheral blood mononuclear cells (PBMCs), sampled when the disease was refractory, from a patient treated with antithyroid drugs. The origin of the receptors is a female donor with Graves disease.

This clonotype was seen more than once but under ten times. Since a much larger clone is just one base distant, this may be a read error. This sequence joins TRBV11-1 and TRBJ2-7; TRBD1 or TRBD2 may be the D gene (5 bases each). Trimming removed 9 bases from V and 5 bases from J, with 14 bases in between. Germline-derived CDR1 and CDR2 are SGHAT and FQDESV (reference sequence). This CDR3 has 12 amino acids. The CDR3: CASRDGTHEQYF. The CDR3 DNA sequence: TGTGCCAGTCGAGACGGGACCCACGAGCAGTACTTC.

Here the CDR3 DNA reads TGTGCCTGGAGGGACAGCGGCAATCAGCCCCAGCATTTT. It yields the protein CAWRDSGNQPQHF. The rearrangement links TRBV30 to TRBJ1-5; weak D call: TRBD1 (6 bases). Per the germline V gene, CDR1 is GTSNPN and CDR2 is SVGIG (reference sequence). The CDR3 is made up of 13 amino acids. The V gene lost 3 bases and the J gene lost 2 bases, with 8 bases spanning the gap.

Only a few counts were recorded for this clonotype. V usage is TRBV6-1 and J usage is TRBJ2-2; the D call may be TRBD1 or TRBD2 (7 bases each). V was clipped by 5 bases and J by 4 bases, with 17 bases between them. Germline V gene data show CDR1 as MNHNS and CDR2 as SASEGT. The CDR3 has 16 residues. The CDR3: CASSTPGGRATGELFF. CDR3 DNA sequence: TGTGCCAGCAGTACACCAGGGGGGAGGGCCACCGGGGAGCTGTTTTTT.

This clonotype was observed a few times. V gene TRBV12-3 or TRBV12-4 combines with J gene TRBJ1-2; 10 bases fit TRBD1. The junction had 7 bases not matched to a gene; V was cut back by 6 bases and J by 0 bases. The CDR3 contains 16 residues. The CDR3 DNA reads as TGTGCCAGCAGCCCCGGGACAGGGGTTGCTAACTATGGCTACACCTTC. Protein product: CASSPGTGVANYGYTF.

This clonotype was seen a handful of times. As DNA, the CDR3 is TGCAGTGCTACAGGACAGGGGCGTCAGCCCCAGCATTTT. This gives the protein CSATGQGRQPQHF. The chain links TRBV20-1 to TRBJ1-5, with 9 positions matching TRBD1. The J segment lost 6 bases and the V segment lost 4 bases, leaving 4 bases of the junction unmatched. CDR3 size: 13 residues. Germline V gene lookup returns CDR1 DFQATT and CDR2 SNEGSKA (reference sequence).